The 28 T cell receptor beta chains given below trace back to one sample, sequenced in a study of CD8 T cells in Susac syndrome. The RNA input was 0.5 to 1 ug, and it was reverse transcribed with random hexamers. TCRdb fed the immunoSEQ multiplex PCR reads into MiXCR, producing one record per CDR3 protein. The sample yields approximately 200,000 distinct CDR3 sequences, 80% to 95% seen once. The sequenced material came from CD8+ T cells from PBMCs. The receptor source for this set is a human donor with multiple sclerosis.

This clonotype was seen only a few times. The V and J genes are TRBV6-6 and TRBJ2-5; D is unresolved. This CDR3 has 14 amino acids. CDR1 is MNHNY and CDR2 is SVGAGI in the germline V gene (reference sequence). Trimming shortened V by 2 bases and J by 5 bases, and 12 bases separated the two germline ends. For the CDR3, the DNA is TGTGCCAGCAGTTACGGTGCTGTATCCGAGACCCAGTACTTC. Protein product: CASSYGAVSETQYF.

The genes are TRBV18 and TRBJ2-3; either TRBD1 or TRBD2 may fit D (5 bases each). The CDR3 is made up of 18 amino acids. From germline, CDR1 is KGHSH and CDR2 LQKENI. Trimming removed 5 bases at V and 0 bases at J, with 21 bases between. The CDR3 DNA is TGTGCCAGCTCATCGCCGGGACCATTCCTAGAGAGCACAGATACGCAGTATTTT. It specifies CASSSPGPFLESTDTQYF.

This sequence joins TRBV27 and TRBJ2-5, with 8 bases identical to TRBD2. There are 15 residues in the CDR3. Germline V gene sequence: CDR1 MNHEY, CDR2 SMNVEV (reference sequence). J lost 5 bases, V lost 6 bases, and 11 bases had no gene match. The DNA of the CDR3 is TGTGCCAGCAGCCCGGGGGGGGGCGCCTGGGAGACCCAGTACTTC. Its translation is CASSPGGGAWETQYF.

This clonotype was recorded only once. CDR3 loop: CASSHLYGKESYEQYF. Here the CDR3 DNA reads TGTGCCAGCAGCCACTTATACGGGAAGGAATCCTACGAGCAGTACTTC. The chain couples TRBV14 to TRBJ2-7, with a tentative D call TRBD2 (5 bases). This CDR3 is 16 amino acids long. Germline CDR1 is SGHDN and CDR2 is FVKESK. Trimming took off 3 bases at V and 1 base at J, with 16 bases between the two ends.

The chain employs TRBV24-1 and TRBJ2-7; D not certain. Per the germline V gene, CDR1 is KGHDR and CDR2 is SFDVKD. V was clipped by 5 bases and J by 3 bases, with 13 bases between them. The CDR3 has 14 amino acids. The CDR3 protein is CATSASGPGYEQYF. The CDR3 region has the DNA TGTGCCACCAGTGCGTCCGGGCCAGGCTACGAGCAGTACTTC.

The chain has TRBV29-1 and TRBJ1-2; D is unclear. The CDR3 consists of 12 residues. V shed 5 bases and J shed 2 bases, with 9 bases lying between them. Germline V gives CDR1 SQVTM, CDR2 ANQGSEA. The CDR3 nucleotides are TGCAGCGTTTGGAAGGGAAACTATGGCTACACCTTC. Protein sequence: CSVWKGNYGYTF.

The chain employs TRBV7-8 and TRBJ2-1; D call uncertain. This CDR3 contains 16 residues. Deletions cut 5 bases from V and 0 bases from J, with 14 bases between. Germline CDR1 is SGHVS and CDR2 is FQNEAQ. CDR3 nucleotide sequence: TGTGCCAGCAGCCCTGGGCCGTGGGGCTCCTACAATGAGCAGTTCTTC. It translates to CASSPGPWGSYNEQFF.

This sequence joins TRBV6-5 and TRBJ1-4; a possible D gene is TRBD1 (5 bases). The CDR3 contains 14 residues. With 6 bases removed from V and 1 base from J, the gap between germline ends came to 9 bases. CDR1 is MNHEY and CDR2 is SVGAGI in the germline V gene. CDR3 protein: CASSPRVTNEKLFF. DNA for the CDR3: TGTGCCAGCAGCCCCAGGGTAACTAATGAAAAACTGTTTTTT.

The chain links TRBV4-1 to TRBJ1-5; tentatively, D is TRBD1 (5 bases). The CDR3 runs to 15 residues. V lost 0 bases and J 5 bases, leaving 11 bases between the germline ends. CDR1 is MGHRA, CDR2 YSYEKL, per germline. CDR3 loop: CASSQDRDPDQPQHF. The DNA of the CDR3 is TGCGCCAGCAGCCAAGATAGGGACCCGGATCAGCCCCAGCATTTT.

The CDR3 here is CASSVEGRTDTQYF. The DNA of the CDR3 is TGTGCCAGCAGCGTAGAGGGGCGCACAGATACGCAGTATTTT. The gene calls are TRBV9 and TRBJ2-3, with TRBD1 as a possible D gene (5 bases). CDR1 SGDLS and CDR2 YYNGEE come from the germline V gene. The ends were cut back, 0 bases at V and 1 base at J, with 6 bases in the middle. This CDR3 comprises 14 residues.

This chain links TRBV3-1 with TRBJ1-1, with D perhaps TRBD1 (6 bases). V was pared by 3 bases and J by 5 bases, with 16 bases between. The V gene's germline CDR1 is LGHDT and CDR2 YNNKEL (reference sequence). This CDR3 is 15 amino acids long. The CDR3 loop is CASSQTGHLGTEAFF. Written as DNA, the CDR3 is TGTGCCAGCAGCCAGACGGGACATCTGGGAACTGAAGCTTTCTTT.

This chain links TRBV24-1 with TRBJ2-5; TRBD2 is a possible D gene (5 bases). Trimming took off 3 bases at V and 7 bases at J, with 14 bases between the two ends. This CDR3 has 14 residues. The germline CDR1 and CDR2 sequences are KGHDR and SFDVKD. The CDR3 coding sequence is TGTGCCACCAGTGATCCCCGGGGTAGAGGGACCCAGTACTTC. Translating it yields CATSDPRGRGTQYF.

V is TRBV30 and J is TRBJ1-1; D call uncertain. CDR3 length: 14 amino acids. The V and J ends lost 3 bases and 1 base respectively, with 12 bases between them. The germline V gene has CDR1 GTSNPN and CDR2 SVGIG (reference sequence). CDR3: CAWSVGRGNTEAFF. The CDR3 DNA reads as TGTGCCTGGAGCGTCGGTCGGGGGAACACTGAAGCTTTCTTT. Variable domain in full (rest from reference TRBV30 and TRBJ1-1): SQTIHQWPATLVQPVGSPLSLECTVEGTSNPNLYWYRQAAGRGLQLLFYSVGIGQISSEVPQNLSASRPQDRQFILSSKKLLLSDSGFYLCAWSVGRGNTEAFFGQGTRLTVV.

The chain couples TRBV6-2 or TRBV6-3 to TRBJ2-7; 10 bases map to TRBD2. The length of the CDR3 is 16 residues. V trimming: 6 bases; J trimming: 3 bases; junction bases outside the gene matches: 11. Germline values: CDR1 MNHEY, CDR2 SVGEGT. The CDR3 coding sequence is TGTGCCAGCAGCTCCCCCCTTAGCGGGAGGTTCTACGAGCAGTACTTC. Translating it yields CASSSPLSGRFYEQYF.

The gene calls are TRBV19 and TRBJ1-4, with D possibly TRBD1 on 6 matching bases. Germline CDR1 and CDR2: LNHDA and SQIVND (reference sequence). The CDR3 consists of 14 residues. V lost 5 bases to trimming and J lost 4 bases, with 11 bases between them. CDR3: CASSETGYNEKLFF. In nucleotides, the CDR3 is TGTGCCAGTAGTGAGACAGGATATAATGAAAAACTGTTTTTT.

This rearrangement joins TRBV30 to TRBJ1-2; TRBD1 agrees at 7 bases. The CDR3 runs 13 residues. V shed 5 bases and J 4 bases; nucleotides not matched to a gene: 7. Germline lookup yields CDR1 GTSNPN and CDR2 SVGIG (reference sequence). The CDR3, as DNA: TGTGCCTGGTACAGGGGTACGACCTATGGCTACACCTTC. Its translation: CAWYRGTTYGYTF.

The chain is built from TRBV2 and TRBJ2-7; no firm D call. There are 12 residues in the CDR3. V gave up 4 bases and J gave up 0 bases, with 4 bases separating them. Per the germline V gene, CDR1 is SNHLY and CDR2 is FYNNEI. The CDR3 here is CASSANSYEQYF. Here the CDR3 DNA reads TGTGCCAGCAGTGCTAACTCCTACGAGCAGTACTTC.

V and J are TRBV4-2 and TRBJ1-5; 7 bases are a match to TRBD1. This CDR3 is 16 amino acids long. The trim removed 0 bases at V and 6 bases at J, leaving 8 bases unmatched. Looked up from germline, CDR1 is LGHNA and CDR2 is YNFKEQ. The CDR3 DNA reads as TGTGCCAGCAGCCAAGAGACCCCCGACAGGGCTCAGCCCCAGCATTTT. Residues: CASSQETPDRAQPQHF.

V gene TRBV7-9 combines with J gene TRBJ1-1; D is unclear. The V gene lost 6 bases and the J gene lost 0 bases, with 14 bases spanning the gap. This CDR3 is 15 amino acids long. Per germline, CDR1 SEHNR and CDR2 FQNEAQ (reference sequence). The CDR3 DNA follows: TGTGCCAGCAGACCTGTCCAGTCTATGAACACTGAAGCTTTCTTT. This encodes CASRPVQSMNTEAFF.

Comments on this clonotype: At one end the junction does not follow the germline gene, possibly because of a read error. The V gene is TRBV4-3, the J gene TRBJ1-1, with D possibly being TRBD1 (5 bases). CDR1 and CDR2 from the germline V gene are LGHNA and YSLEER. The CDR3 covers 14 residues. The CDR3 here is CASSQDPVGPEVFF. For the CDR3, the DNA is TGCGCCAGCAGCCAAGACCCAGTGGGACCTGAAGTTTTCTTT.

The V gene is TRBV19, the J gene TRBJ1-5; D gene unclear. Germline CDR1 and CDR2: LNHDA and SQIVND (reference sequence). This CDR3 is built from 14 residues. Deletions cut 8 bases from V and 7 bases from J, with 18 bases between. The CDR3 sequence: CASSDGVARQPQHF. CDR3 nucleotides: TGTGCCAGTTCGGACGGGGTGGCGAGGCAGCCCCAGCATTTT.

This clonotype was counted a single time. This sequence joins TRBV7-9 and TRBJ2-7, with 9 bases lining up with TRBD2. The germline V gene encodes CDR1 SEHNR and CDR2 FQNEAQ (reference sequence). After removal of 3 bases from V and 4 bases from J, the junction contained 4 bases not matched to a gene. This CDR3 region has 14 residues. CDR3 sequence reads: CASSLLTSGYEQYF. CDR3 DNA: TGTGCCAGCAGCTTGTTGACTAGCGGATACGAGCAGTACTTC.

The V call is TRBV7-9, the J call TRBJ1-1; 9 nucleotides line up with TRBD1. CDR3 length: 13 residues. Per the germline V gene, CDR1 is SEHNR and CDR2 is FQNEAQ (reference sequence). J lost 6 bases, V lost 6 bases, and 5 bases had no gene match. Here the CDR3 reads CASRWTGEAEAFF. DNA of the CDR3: TGTGCCAGCAGGTGGACAGGGGAGGCTGAAGCTTTCTTT.

The genes are TRBV30 and TRBJ2-3; tentatively, D is TRBD1 (5 bases). The CDR3 has 14 residues. Germline CDR1 is GTSNPN and CDR2 is SVGIG (reference sequence). Trimming stripped 4 bases from V and 3 bases from J, with 14 bases between. CDR3 nucleotides: TGTGCCTGGACTACAGGTTTGGGGACAGATACGCAGTATTTT. Residues: CAWTTGLGTDTQYF.

The chain employs TRBV9 and TRBJ2-1; D is tentatively TRBD1 or TRBD2 (5 bases each). The germline gives CDR1 SGDLS, CDR2 YYNGEE. This CDR3 spans 12 amino acids. V dropped 7 bases and J dropped 5 bases, with 10 bases sitting between them. The chain's CDR3 is CASGASHNEQFF. The CDR3 bases are TGTGCCAGCGGGGCTAGCCACAATGAGCAGTTCTTC.

The chain is built from TRBV7-2 and TRBJ2-7; D gene unclear. In germline, CDR1 is SGHTA, CDR2 FQGNSA. V was pared by 8 bases and J by 6 bases, with 11 bases between. The CDR3 runs to 11 residues. The CDR3 reads CASPWPLEQYF. DNA of the CDR3: TGTGCCAGCCCATGGCCCCTCGAGCAGTACTTC. The whole variable domain, remainder taken from reference TRBV7-2 and TRBJ2-7, is GAGVSQSPSNKVTEKGKDVELRCDPISGHTALYWYRQSLGQGLEFLIYFQGNSAPDKSGLPSDRFSAERTGGSVSTLTIQRTQQEDSAVYLCASPWPLEQYFGPGTRLTVT.

J is TRBJ2-1 and V is TRBV6-5; 10 bases align to TRBD2. CDR1 and CDR2 from the germline V gene are MNHEY and SVGAGI. V lost 7 bases, J lost 10 bases, and 7 bases stayed unmatched. The CDR3 is made up of 13 amino acids. CDR3 region: CASMQREGPEQFF. The CDR3 DNA sequence: TGTGCCAGCATGCAGCGGGAGGGCCCCGAGCAGTTCTTC.

The chain uses TRBV11-1 and TRBJ2-1; a weak D match, TRBD2 (5 bases). The CDR3 is 15 amino acids. Per germline, CDR1 SGHAT and CDR2 FQDESV (reference sequence). Trimming pared 2 bases from V and 6 bases from J, leaving 14 bases between. CDR3 loop: CASSLFLSGGNEQFF. The CDR3 region has the DNA TGTGCCAGCAGCTTATTCCTCTCAGGAGGCAATGAGCAGTTCTTC.